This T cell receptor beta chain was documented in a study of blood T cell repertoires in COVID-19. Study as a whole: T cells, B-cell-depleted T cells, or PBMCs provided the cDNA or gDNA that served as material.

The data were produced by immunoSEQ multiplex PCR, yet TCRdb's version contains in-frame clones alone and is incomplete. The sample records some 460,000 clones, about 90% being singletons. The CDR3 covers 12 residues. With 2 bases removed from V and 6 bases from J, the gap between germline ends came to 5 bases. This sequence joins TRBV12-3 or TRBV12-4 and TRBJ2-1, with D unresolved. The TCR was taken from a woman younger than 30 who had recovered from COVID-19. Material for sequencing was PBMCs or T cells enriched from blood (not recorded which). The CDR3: CASSLTANEQFF. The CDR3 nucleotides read TGTGCCAGCAGTTTAACAGCCAATGAGCAGTTCTTC.